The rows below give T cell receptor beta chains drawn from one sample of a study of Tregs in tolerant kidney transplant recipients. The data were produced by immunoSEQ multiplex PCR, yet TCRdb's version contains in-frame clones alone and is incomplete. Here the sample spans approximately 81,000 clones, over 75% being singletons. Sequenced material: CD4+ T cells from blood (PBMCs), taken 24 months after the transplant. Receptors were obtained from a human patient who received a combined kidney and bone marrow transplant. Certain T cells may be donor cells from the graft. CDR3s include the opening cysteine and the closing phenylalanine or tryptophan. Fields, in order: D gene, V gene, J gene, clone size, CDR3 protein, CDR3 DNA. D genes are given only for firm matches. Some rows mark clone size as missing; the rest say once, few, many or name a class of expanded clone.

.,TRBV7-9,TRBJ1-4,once,CASSFHRGEKLFF,TGTGCCAGCAGCTTCCACCGGGGGGAAAAACTGTTTTTT
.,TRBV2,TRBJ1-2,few,CASSVGENGYTF,TGTGCCAGCAGTGTTGGGGAGAATGGCTACACCTTC
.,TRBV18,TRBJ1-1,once,CASSSGTRSLNTEAFF,TGTGCCAGCTCGAGTGGGACACGAAGTCTGAACACTGAAGCTTTCTTT
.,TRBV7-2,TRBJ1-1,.,CASRLPGQGNTEAFF,TGTGCCAGCAGGCTACCGGGACAAGGGAACACTGAAGCTTTCTTT
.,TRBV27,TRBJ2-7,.,CASSLGGSPLGSYEQYF,TGTGCCAGCAGTTTAGGGGGGTCCCCTCTGGGGTCCTACGAGCAGTACTTC
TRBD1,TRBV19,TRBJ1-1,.,CASSTRSKTGGYTEAFF,TGTGCCAGTAGTACCAGATCGAAAACAGGGGGGTATACTGAAGCTTTCTTT
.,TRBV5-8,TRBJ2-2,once,CASSLSLGGTGELFF,TGTGCCAGCAGCTTAAGCTTAGGGGGCACCGGGGAGCTGTTTTTT
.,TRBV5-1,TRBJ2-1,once,CASSPRIQGTSDSYNEQFF,TGCGCCAGCAGCCCTAGGATACAGGGGACTTCCGATTCCTACAATGAGCAGTTCTTC
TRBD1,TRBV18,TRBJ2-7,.,CASSPYRDRIYEQYF,TGTGCCAGCTCACCTTATCGGGACAGGATATACGAGCAGTACTTC
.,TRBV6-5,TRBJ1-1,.,CASRVRQDTEAFF,TGTGCCAGCAGGGTAAGACAAGACACTGAAGCTTTCTTT
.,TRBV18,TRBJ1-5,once,CASSPLGPGMRNQPQHF,TGTGCCAGCTCACCACTTGGTCCGGGTATGAGAAATCAGCCCCAGCATTTT
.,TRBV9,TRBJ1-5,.,CASSVGPRQEDQPQHF,TGTGCCAGCAGCGTGGGACCCAGACAGGAAGATCAGCCCCAGCATTTT
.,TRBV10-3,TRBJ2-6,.,CAINEKQTVSGANVLTF,TGTGCCATCAATGAAAAACAGACAGTCTCTGGGGCCAACGTCCTGACTTTC
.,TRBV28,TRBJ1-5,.,CASRTSGVRQPQHF,TGTGCCAGCAGGACCTCAGGGGTCCGGCAGCCCCAGCATTTT
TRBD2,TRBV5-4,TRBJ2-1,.,CASSSGLFYNEQFF,TGTGCCAGCAGCTCGGGACTATTTTACAATGAGCAGTTCTTC
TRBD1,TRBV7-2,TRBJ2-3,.,CASSFWSGGDTQYF,TGTGCCAGCAGCTTTTGGTCAGGGGGAGATACGCAGTATTTT
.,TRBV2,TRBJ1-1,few,CASSFTYRGTGMNTEAFF,TGTGCCAGCAGTTTTACTTACCGGGGGACCGGGATGAACACTGAAGCTTTCTTT
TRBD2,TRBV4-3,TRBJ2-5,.,CASSQEWLAGAETQYF,TGCGCCAGCAGCCAAGAGTGGTTAGCGGGAGCGGAGACCCAGTACTTC
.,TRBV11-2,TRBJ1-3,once,CASSLVGLTPGNTIYF,TGTGCCAGCAGCTTAGTCGGACTCACCCCTGGAAACACCATATATTTT
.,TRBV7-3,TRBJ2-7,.,CASRLPGHHSYEQYF,TGTGCCAGCAGACTCCCGGGACACCACTCCTACGAGCAGTACTTC
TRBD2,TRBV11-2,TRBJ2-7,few,CASSLWTSGSEQYF,TGTGCCAGCAGCTTATGGACTAGCGGCAGCGAGCAGTACTTC
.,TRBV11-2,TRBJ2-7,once,CASSFHLGHDYEQYF,TGTGCCAGCAGCTTTCATCTCGGACACGACTACGAGCAGTACTTC
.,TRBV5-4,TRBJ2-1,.,CASSGGRINEQFF,TGTGCCAGCAGTGGAGGCCGGATCAATGAGCAGTTCTTC
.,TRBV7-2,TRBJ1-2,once,CASSLNRDLGYTF,TGTGCCAGCAGCCTAAACAGGGATCTAGGCTACACCTTC
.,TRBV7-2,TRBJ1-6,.,CASSLGRVTDNSPLHF,TGTGCCAGCAGCTTAGGACGGGTTACGGATAATTCACCCCTCCACTTT
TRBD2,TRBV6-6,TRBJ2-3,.,CASSYGGGTSTDTQYF,TGTGCCAGCAGTTACGGGGGGGGGACTAGCACAGATACGCAGTATTTT
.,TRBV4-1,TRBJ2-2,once,CASSQGIGGRSTGELFF,TGCGCCAGCAGCCAAGGCATTGGGGGGAGAAGCACCGGGGAGCTGTTTTTT
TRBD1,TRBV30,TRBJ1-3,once,CAWSLPRGRGVDTIYF,TGTGCCTGGAGTTTACCCAGGGGGCGCGGGGTGGACACCATATATTTT
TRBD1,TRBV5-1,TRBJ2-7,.,CASSLDGTDLYEQYF,TGCGCCAGCAGCTTGGACGGGACAGACCTCTACGAGCAGTACTTC
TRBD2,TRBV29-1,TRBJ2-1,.,CSVDQGRGGDYNEQFF,TGCAGCGTTGATCAAGGACGGGGGGGGGACTACAATGAGCAGTTCTTC
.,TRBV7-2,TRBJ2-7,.,CASSPRWSEQYF,TGTGCCAGCAGCCCCCGCTGGAGCGAGCAGTACTTC
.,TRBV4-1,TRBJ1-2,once,CASSQGDRPFYGYTF,TGCGCCAGCAGCCAGGGAGACAGGCCCTTTTATGGCTACACCTTC
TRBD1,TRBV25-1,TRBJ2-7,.,CASSGRTGWEQYF,TGTGCCAGCAGTGGGAGGACAGGGTGGGAGCAGTACTTC
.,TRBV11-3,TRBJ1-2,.,CASSLEPGYGYTF,TGTGCCAGCAGCTTGGAACCAGGCTATGGCTACACCTTC
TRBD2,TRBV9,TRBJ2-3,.,CASSETSGTTDTQYF,TGTGCCAGCAGCGAGACTAGCGGAACCACAGATACGCAGTATTTT
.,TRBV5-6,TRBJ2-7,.,CASSLVQGTYEQYF,TGTGCCAGCAGCTTGGTGCAGGGAACCTACGAGCAGTACTTC
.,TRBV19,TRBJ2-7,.,CASSIADTSSYEQYF,TGTGCCAGTAGTATAGCCGACACCAGCTCCTACGAGCAGTACTTC
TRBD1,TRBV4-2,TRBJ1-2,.,CASSPRFPGTELGGYTF,TGTGCCAGCAGCCCTCGGTTTCCCGGGACAGAGCTGGGAGGCTACACCTTC
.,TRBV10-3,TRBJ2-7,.,CAIRRQGTLADSYEQYF,TGTGCCATCAGGAGACAGGGGACCCTAGCGGACTCCTACGAGCAGTACTTC
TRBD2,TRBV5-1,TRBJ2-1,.,CASSLGVYSGRAPNEQFF,TGCGCCAGCAGCTTGGGGGTCTATAGCGGGAGGGCCCCCAATGAGCAGTTCTTC
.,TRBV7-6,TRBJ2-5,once,CASSPRSWYQETQYF,TGTGCCAGCAGCCCCAGATCGTGGTACCAAGAGACCCAGTACTTC
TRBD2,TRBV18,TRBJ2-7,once,CASSPTSGRVTEQYF,TGTGCCAGCTCACCGACAAGCGGGAGGGTCACCGAGCAGTACTTC
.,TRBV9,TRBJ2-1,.,CASSRPWAKGLNEQFF,TGTGCCAGCAGCCGACCATGGGCTAAAGGACTAAATGAGCAGTTCTTC
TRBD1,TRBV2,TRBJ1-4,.,CASSDRGQGNEKLFF,TGTGCCAGCAGTGATCGAGGACAGGGTAATGAAAAACTGTTTTTT
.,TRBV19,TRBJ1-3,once,CASSRQSSGNTIYF,TGTGCCAGTAGTCGACAGAGCTCTGGAAACACCATATATTTT
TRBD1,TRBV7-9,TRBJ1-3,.,CASSPRTGANTIYF,TGTGCCAGCAGCCCGCGGACAGGGGCAAACACCATATATTTT
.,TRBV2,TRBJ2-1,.,CASSESYNEQFF,TGTGCCAGCAGTGAGAGCTACAATGAGCAGTTCTTC